This TCR beta chain was identified during a study of OX40 agonist ivuxolimab in advanced cancers. For the study at large: Partial responses occurred in Three dose-escalation patients, one with hepatocellular carcinoma and two with cutaneous melanoma. Study observations and caveats: At 0.1 to 3.0 mg/kg and by week 6, clonal expansion occurred in CD4+ and CD8+ blood T cells.

The assay was immunoSEQ multiplex PCR, and TCRdb's table has in-frame clones only and misses some. The sample lists approximately 88,000 clones, about 88% seen once, with 0.6% to 0.85% in the top ten. Of note for this clone: The antigen is not known.

This CDR3 comprises 14 residues. V shed 1 base and J shed 0 bases, with 6 bases lying between them. Germline V lookup: CDR1 SGHTA, CDR2 FQGNSA. The sequenced sample was CD4+ or CD8+ T cells sorted from blood, obtained in a trial of the OX40 agonist ivuxolimab. This sequence was found in an adult with an advanced solid tumor such as melanoma, head and neck, liver or kidney cancer. The gene calls are TRBV7-2 and TRBJ1-1; TRBD1 is a possible D gene (5 bases). The CDR3 coding sequence is TGTGCCAGCAGCTTAGTGGGGGTGAACACTGAAGCTTTCTTT. Amino acid sequence: CASSLVGVNTEAFF.